Below are 20 T cell receptor beta chains sequenced from a single sample in a study of T cell repertoires in ileal Crohn's disease. The method was immunoSEQ multiplex PCR; TCRdb's version includes in-frame clones alone and lacks a portion of them. Of approximately 13,000 clones in the sample, approximately 70% were seen once. Sequencing was performed on ileal tissue. The receptors come from an adult with Crohn's disease.

The chain couples TRBV4-2 to TRBJ1-5, with D uncertain. The CDR3 is 14 amino acids. CDR1 is LGHNA and CDR2 is YNFKEQ in the germline V gene. V was clipped by 2 bases and J by 7 bases, with 12 bases between them. CDR3: CASSQTGGNQPQHF. The CDR3 nucleotides read TGTGCCAGCAGCCAAACGGGAGGAAACCAGCCCCAGCATTTT.

The gene calls are TRBV20-1 and TRBJ2-3, with no clear D. Trimming cost V 5 bases and J 1 base, with 1 base left between them. This CDR3 is 10 amino acids long. Germline CDR1 is DFQATT and CDR2 is SNEGSKA (reference sequence). The CDR3 region has the DNA TGCAGTGCTGGCACAGATACGCAGTATTTT. It translates to CSAGTDTQYF.

The J gene is TRBJ1-1, the V gene TRBV7-9; D ambiguous. The V and J ends lost 0 bases and 6 bases respectively, with 11 bases between them. This CDR3 is 14 amino acids long. The germline V gene encodes CDR1 SEHNR and CDR2 FQNEAQ (reference sequence). The CDR3 reads CASSLAQSGAEAFF. CDR3 coding DNA: TGTGCCAGCAGCTTAGCGCAGAGCGGAGCTGAAGCTTTCTTT. Looking up the rest from reference TRBV7-9 and TRBJ1-1 gives the full variable domain: DTGVSQNPRHKITKRGQNVTFRCDPISEHNRLYWYRQTLGQGPEFLTYFQNEAQLEKSRLLSDRFSAERPKGSFSTLEIQRTEQGDSAMYLCASSLAQSGAEAFFGQGTRLTVV.

The chain is built from TRBV10-3 and TRBJ1-2; TRBD1 aligns across 8 bases. This CDR3 is built from 15 residues. Per the germline V gene, CDR1 is ENHRY and CDR2 is SYGVKD. V lost 3 bases to trimming and J lost 7 bases; unmatched junction nucleotides: 10. Here the CDR3 reads CAISDISSDRGGYTF. The CDR3 DNA is TGTGCCATCAGTGATATATCAAGTGACAGGGGTGGCTACACCTTC.

The chain carries TRBV7-2 and TRBJ2-2; D is undetermined. CDR3 length: 14 amino acids. Per the germline V gene, CDR1 is SGHTA and CDR2 is FQGNSA. Trimming removed 10 bases from V and 5 bases from J, with 17 bases in between. CDR3 in amino acids: CATKGMEKTGELFF. The CDR3, as DNA: TGTGCCACCAAGGGCATGGAGAAAACCGGGGAGCTGTTTTTT.

A note on this clone: This sample also contains other DNA sequences that code for the same CDR3. The chain employs TRBV19 and TRBJ2-7; D remains ambiguous. Per germline, CDR1 LNHDA and CDR2 SQIVND (reference sequence). Trimming shortened V by 1 base and J by 3 bases, and 10 bases separated the two germline ends. The CDR3 runs 14 residues. CDR3 DNA: TGTGCCAGTAGTATAGCTAGAGGCAGCTACGAGCAGTACTTC. It translates to CASSIARGSYEQYF.

The chain couples TRBV2 to TRBJ1-1, with D perhaps TRBD1 (5 bases). This CDR3 is built from 12 residues. V was cut by 7 bases and J by 5 bases, with 11 bases left in between. Germline loops: CDR1 SNHLY, CDR2 FYNNEI. The CDR3 spells CASTNRRTEAFF. The CDR3 nucleotides are TGTGCCAGCACTAACAGGAGGACTGAAGCTTTCTTT.

V is TRBV7-3 and J is TRBJ2-3; D gene unclear. Trimming removed 1 base at V and 0 bases at J, with 11 bases between. Per germline, CDR1 SGHTA and CDR2 FQGTGA. The CDR3 extends over 16 amino acids. The CDR3 sequence is CASSLRPIHSTDTQYF. The CDR3 nucleotides are TGTGCCAGCAGCTTAAGACCAATCCATAGCACAGATACGCAGTATTTT.

This clone was observed a handful of times. The V and J genes are TRBV4-2 and TRBJ2-1; the match to TRBD1 covers 11 bases. V lost 1 base and J lost 9; bases outside the gene matches: 5. The CDR3 runs to 15 residues. CDR1 is LGHNA and CDR2 is YNFKEQ in the germline V gene. The CDR3, as DNA: TGTGCCAGCAGCCAAGCCGGGACAGGGGGAGTTGAGCAGTTCTTC. Translated: CASSQAGTGGVEQFF.

This clone was picked up a small number of times. The chain combines TRBV6-5 with TRBJ1-1; 7 bases fit TRBD1. Trimming took 4 bases from V and 0 from J; bases not matched to a gene: 8. Germline lookup yields CDR1 MNHEY and CDR2 SVGAGI. This CDR3 has 16 residues. CDR3 coding DNA: TGTGCCAGCAGTTCGGCCCGGGGACAGTTGAACACTGAAGCTTTCTTT. Protein sequence: CASSSARGQLNTEAFF.

This clone was picked up one time. This chain links TRBV7-9 with TRBJ2-7, with TRBD1 matching 8 bases. J lost 0 bases, V lost 5 bases, and 3 bases had no gene match. Germline lookup yields CDR1 SEHNR and CDR2 FQNEAQ (reference sequence). This CDR3 contains 14 residues. DNA for the CDR3: TGTGCCAGCAGCCTGGGACAGGCCTCCTACGAGCAGTACTTC. Residues: CASSLGQASYEQYF.

In its sample, this clone was seen once. The CDR3 sequence: CASSQVDGFRFSYNSPLHF. CDR3 DNA sequence: TGCGCCAGCAGCCAAGTCGATGGGTTTAGGTTCTCCTATAATTCACCCCTCCACTTT. The V and J genes are TRBV4-1 and TRBJ1-6; D uncertain. The V end lost 1 base, the J end lost 0 bases, and 16 bases lay between the germline ends. The CDR3 sequence is 19 residues long. Per the germline V gene, CDR1 is MGHRA and CDR2 is YSYEKL.

The V call is TRBV29-1, the J call TRBJ2-1; 8 bases line up with TRBD1. The CDR3 totals 14 residues. Germline V gives CDR1 SQVTM, CDR2 ANQGSEA. J gave up 4 bases and V 7 bases, and 9 bases lay outside the gene matches. The chain's CDR3 is CSAPGRGHYNEQFF. The CDR3 DNA reads as TGCAGCGCCCCCGGCAGGGGGCATTACAATGAGCAGTTCTTC.

The gene calls are TRBV6-1 and TRBJ2-7, with 8 bases identical to TRBD1. Germline assignment: CDR1 MNHNS and CDR2 SASEGT. V shed 1 base and J 2 bases; nucleotides not matched to a gene: 4. The CDR3 runs to 15 residues. As DNA, the CDR3 is TGTGCCAGCAGTGAAGACTGGACAGGGACCTACGAGCAGTACTTC. Translated, it gives CASSEDWTGTYEQYF.

V gene TRBV5-5 combines with J gene TRBJ1-1; 11 positions agree with TRBD1. This CDR3 region has 14 residues. CDR1 is SGHKS, CDR2 YYEKEE, per germline (reference sequence). The V and J ends lost 4 bases and 4 bases, in that order; junction bases with no gene match: 3. The CDR3 spells CASSRDRGFTEAFF. The DNA for the CDR3 is TGTGCCAGCAGCCGGGACAGGGGGTTCACTGAAGCTTTCTTT.

The chain is built from TRBV29-1 and TRBJ1-2; D not certain. Trimming took 6 bases from V and 2 from J, leaving 10 bases between them. This CDR3 region has 12 residues. The V gene's germline CDR1 is SQVTM and CDR2 ANQGSEA. The CDR3: CSVRGVNYGYTF. The CDR3 region has the DNA TGCAGCGTGCGCGGGGTCAACTATGGCTACACCTTC. Together with reference TRBV29-1 and TRBJ1-2, the CDR3 gives the full variable domain: SAVISQKPSRDICQRGTSLTIQCQVDSQVTMMFWYRQQPGQSLTLIATANQGSEATYESGFVIDKFPISRPNLTFSTLTVSNMSPEDSSIYLCSVRGVNYGYTFGSGTRLTVV.

The CDR3: CASSISGTGGIGYTF. DNA for the CDR3: TGTGCCAGTAGTATCTCCGGGACAGGGGGTATTGGCTACACCTTC. This chain uses TRBV19 with TRBJ1-2; 11 bases map to TRBD1. Per germline, CDR1 LNHDA and CDR2 SQIVND (reference sequence). This CDR3 is 15 amino acids long. After removal of 3 bases from V and 7 bases from J, the junction contained 7 bases not matched to a gene.

The rearrangement uses TRBV7-9 and TRBJ1-4; maybe TRBD1 (6 bases). CDR1 is SEHNR and CDR2 is FQNEAQ in the germline V gene (reference sequence). This CDR3 has 14 residues. V lost 3 bases and J 10 bases, leaving 15 bases between the germline ends. The CDR3 spells CASSLGGGPGKLFF. CDR3 bases: TGTGCCAGCAGCTTGGGAGGGGGTCCGGGAAAACTGTTTTTT.

The chain employs TRBV6-6 and TRBJ2-3, with D tentatively TRBD2 (5 bases). CDR3 size: 12 residues. Trimming took 8 bases from V and 5 from J, leaving 11 bases between them. Germline loops: CDR1 MNHNY, CDR2 SVGAGI (reference sequence). The CDR3 loop is CASATRIDTQYF. DNA of the CDR3: TGTGCCAGCGCTACTAGGATAGATACGCAGTATTTT.

The DNA of the CDR3 is TGTGCCAGCAGCGCGGACAGGGGGCGGGGCGGCTACACCTTC. Translation gives CASSADRGRGGYTF. The rearrangement links TRBV7-2 to TRBJ1-2; 11 positions match TRBD1. Germline lookup yields CDR1 SGHTA and CDR2 FQGNSA. With 5 bases clipped from V and 8 bases from J, the junction kept 7 bases outside the gene matches. This CDR3 has 14 amino acids.